This entry features one T cell receptor (beta chain) sequence. It lacks a known antigen. No much larger clone is present one base from it, and per-base qualities are unavailable. The sample belongs to a study of blood T cells in healthy people across ages (dated by TCRdb to the mid-2010s). Notes on the research overall: Template switching captured roughly one uniquely barcoded TCR beta cDNA molecule per two T cells in model experiments. Using deep sequencing normalized with unique cDNA molecular identifiers, the study measured how TCR beta repertoire diversity changes with age. The donors were split into four age groups: young (average about 16 years), middle-aged (39), aged (approximately 60) and long-lived (about 82). To avoid experimental bias, donors of different ages were randomly spread across the sequencing lanes. For two donors (one aged 18 to 30 and one aged 80 or older), the study analyzed two additional independent replicas of 1 million unique cDNA reads from the same blood draw. Summary of the overall study and its limitations: Conclusive comparison of naive and antigen-experienced compartments was prevented by the profiling of bulk unsorted PBMCs. A strong correlation was found between observed TCR beta diversity and the percentage of naive T cells measured by flow cytometry. The CMV infection status of donors was not known, potentially confounding age-related changes in expanded clonotypes. The long-lived group showed more naive CD4+ T cells, fewer expanded clones and increased TCR diversity than the aged group, suggesting age selection. Observed TCR beta diversity per million T cells fell roughly linearly with age, and a significant reduction was already apparent by age around 40. Estimates of total diversity from one million sequenced T cells were regarded as lower bounds and underestimates.

Libraries were constructed by 5' RACE. The sample was run on an Illumina HiSeq 2500. A second PCR of about 6 to 11 cycles was performed with a sample-barcoded 5' primer and a J-beta primer mix. A unique molecular identifier was introduced onto each TCR beta cDNA molecule by a template-switch 5' adaptor carrying 12 random nucleotides. At least 2.5 million CDR3-containing paired-end reads were obtained from each sample. The Mint cDNA synthesis kit, primed by a TRBC-specific oligonucleotide, was used to synthesize first-strand cDNA from all RNA. Following uracil-DNA glycosylase treatment, all cDNA underwent a first 18-cycle PCR with the universal primers M1SS and BC2_uni_R. The source study handled its data this way. Each sample was normalized by randomly selecting 1 million high-quality reads, each carrying a distinct molecular identifier. Reads sharing molecular identifiers were discarded rather than binned into consensus sequences. MiTCR, run with a Q25 quality threshold and the strictest error-elimination algorithm, handled CDR3 identification, clonotype clustering and error correction. A nonparametric unseen species model using Euler transformation provided a lower-bound estimate of total TCR beta diversity. In-frame beta chains were kept once TCRdb had trimmed the public reads at Q25 with fastp and called clones with MiXCR. Identical CDR3 proteins give one entry, which carries the most common genes and DNA. These V and J calls derive from TCRdb rather than the authors' analysis. The sample data list some 1.4 million distinct CDR3 sequences, and approximately 38% of these were observed just once. Of the sample, approximately 7.9% is held by the ten largest clones.

Systemically healthy Caucasian individuals from Russia, 39 in total and aged about 6 to 95 years, were included as donors. Roughly 10 milliliters of peripheral blood were drawn from each donor into EDTA-treated Vacutainer tubes. Ficoll-Paque density-gradient centrifugation was used to isolate PBMCs, with at least 6 million per sample. Trizol reagent was used to extract total RNA from PBMCs, with at least 5.5 micrograms per sample. For every donor, flow cytometry on a PBMC aliquot measured the percentage of naive CD45RAhigh/CD27high T cells. CDR1 is given as SGHRS and CDR2 as YFSETQ, both from the germline V gene. The CDR3 goes from the cysteine to the phenylalanine over 16 residues. Of the read, only the CDR3 DNA is kept; its 48 bases are in frame from base 1. The V and J ends are trimmed by 0 bases and 0 bases, leaving 12 bases between them.

This clonotype originated in a woman in her late teens or twenties in good health. Here the chain combines TRBV5-1 and TRBJ1-2; the best D guess is TRBD1, with 6 bases matching. Specimen: blood. The DNA reads TGCGCCAGCAGCTTGGACCCCAGGGGAGCTAACTATGGCTACACCTTC. This gives the protein CASSLDPRGANYGYTF.